The 23 T cell receptor beta chains presented below share a single source sample, sequenced in a study of siplizumab effects on memory and regulatory T cells. Mixed lymphocyte reaction cells were cocultured at 37°C for about 6 days. Which antigens these TCRs recognize remains unknown. This table comes from immunoSEQ multiplex PCR, and its TCRdb copy is limited to in-frame clones, with some not included. The sample has approximately 10,000 clones, around 45% seen once. The sequencing input was CFSE-low (dividing) CD8+ T cells sorted from an allogeneic mixed lymphocyte reaction. These receptors originate from a human donor in good health; the cells came from an allogeneic mixed lymphocyte reaction. Some clones in this sample may be carry-over from other donors' samples.

The V and J genes are TRBV7-9 and TRBJ2-1; maybe TRBD1 (6 bases). The germline gives CDR1 SEHNR, CDR2 FQNEAQ (reference sequence). This CDR3 comprises 16 residues. V lost 2 bases, J lost 7 bases, and 18 bases lay in between. DNA for the CDR3: TGTGCCAGCAGCTTACTCGCGACAGGTACCTTGAATGAGCAGTTCTTC. Protein: CASSLLATGTLNEQFF.

This clone was found a few times. The chain recombines TRBV11-3 with TRBJ2-1, with 10 bases that match TRBD2. CDR3 length: 17 amino acids. V gave up 1 base and J gave up 8 bases; unmatched junction bases: 11. CDR1 and CDR2 (germline): SGHNT, YENEEA. This CDR3 is CASSLAWTSGEGDEQFF. DNA for the CDR3: TGTGCCAGCAGCTTAGCTTGGACTAGCGGAGAGGGCGATGAGCAGTTCTTC.

The chain uses TRBV4-2 and TRBJ1-6; TRBD1 aligns across 8 bases. The CDR3 runs 20 residues. V lost 0 bases to trimming and J lost 11 bases; unmatched junction nucleotides: 21. Looked up from germline, CDR1 is LGHNA and CDR2 is YNFKEQ. In DNA form, the CDR3 reads TGTGCCAGCAGCCAAGATTTTTACCAGAGGGCGGACAGGGATTCGCCACCCCTCCACTTT. Translating gives CASSQDFYQRADRDSPPLHF.

V usage is TRBV7-9 and J usage is TRBJ1-5; D remains ambiguous. This CDR3 is built from 16 residues. The germline V and J ends were trimmed by 2 bases and 5 bases, with 16 bases remaining between them. CDR1 and CDR2 (germline): SEHNR, FQNEAQ (reference sequence). The CDR3: CASSLSGVASYQPQHF. CDR3 coding DNA: TGTGCCAGCAGCTTATCAGGTGTCGCCTCCTATCAGCCCCAGCATTTT.

This chain uses TRBV2 with TRBJ2-2; no clear D gene. Germline lookup yields CDR1 SNHLY and CDR2 FYNNEI. Trimming shortened V by 1 base and J by 4 bases, and 7 bases separated the two germline ends. CDR3 length: 14 amino acids. CDR3: CASSEGDTTGELFF. The CDR3 nucleotides are TGTGCCAGCAGTGAAGGTGACACCACCGGGGAGCTGTTTTTT.

V usage is TRBV27 and J usage is TRBJ2-1, with 8 bases fitting TRBD1. The germline V gene encodes CDR1 MNHEY and CDR2 SMNVEV (reference sequence). The ends lost 6 bases at V and 9 bases at J; junction bases unmatched: 13. The CDR3 has 15 residues. Here the CDR3 reads CASSPWTGTGAEQFF. As DNA, the CDR3 is TGTGCCAGCAGCCCTTGGACAGGGACCGGGGCTGAGCAGTTCTTC.

The V gene is TRBV27, the J gene TRBJ2-2; no clear D gene. Per the germline V gene, CDR1 is MNHEY and CDR2 is SMNVEV (reference sequence). The CDR3 covers 15 residues. The V gene lost 3 bases and the J gene lost 0 bases, with 8 bases spanning the gap. CDR3 DNA sequence: TGTGCCAGCAGTTTTTCGGCAGCGAACACCGGGGAGCTGTTTTTT. Its translation is CASSFSAANTGELFF.

This clone was picked up a small number of times. This chain links TRBV19 with TRBJ2-5; D perhaps matches TRBD2 (5 bases). Germline V lookup: CDR1 LNHDA, CDR2 SQIVND (reference sequence). The CDR3 has 15 amino acids. V lost 4 bases, J lost 7 bases, and 19 bases lay in between. The CDR3 DNA reads as TGTGCCAGTAGTACCAGCGGCGTAGGGTTAGGGACCCAGTACTTC. This sequence encodes CASSTSGVGLGTQYF.

This chain connects TRBV19 to TRBJ2-7, with D tentatively TRBD2 (7 bases). The germline V gene has CDR1 LNHDA and CDR2 SQIVND (reference sequence). Trimming cost V 3 bases and J 0 bases, with 12 bases left between them. The CDR3 length is 15 residues. CDR3 nucleotides: TGTGCCAGTAGTATGGGAGGGGGGGGCTCCTACGAGCAGTACTTC. Its protein product is CASSMGGGGSYEQYF.

This sequence joins TRBV7-9 and TRBJ2-2; 7 bases map to TRBD1. Trimming took 2 bases from V and 1 from J; bases not matched to a gene: 4. Germline-derived CDR1 and CDR2 are SEHNR and FQNEAQ (reference sequence). The CDR3 sequence is 16 residues long. CDR3 sequence (DNA): TGTGCCAGCAGCTTACGGCAGGGGGTGAACACCGGGGAGCTGTTTTTT. It codes for CASSLRQGVNTGELFF.

The chain combines TRBV18 with TRBJ1-4; a weak D match, TRBD1 (6 bases). The CDR3 runs to 12 residues. The V end was cut by 3 bases, the J end by 8 bases, with 7 bases between. Looked up from germline, CDR1 is KGHSH and CDR2 is LQKENI. The DNA for the CDR3 is TGTGCCAGCTCACCTCAGGGGGAAAAACTGTTTTTT. It yields the protein CASSPQGEKLFF.

The V call is TRBV4-1, the J call TRBJ2-1; tentatively, D is TRBD2 (6 bases). The ends were cut back, 4 bases at V and 7 bases at J, with 11 bases in the middle. The V gene's germline CDR1 is MGHRA and CDR2 YSYEKL. This CDR3 spans 13 amino acids. The DNA for the CDR3 is TGCGCCAGCAGCCTGGGACTGCAGAATGAGCAGTTCTTC. It is translated as CASSLGLQNEQFF.

This chain connects TRBV6-6 to TRBJ1-5; D is undetermined. This CDR3 is 13 amino acids long. The germline gives CDR1 MNHNY, CDR2 SVGAGI (reference sequence). With 2 bases removed from V and 3 bases from J, the gap between germline ends came to 5 bases. The CDR3 DNA is TGTGCCAGCAGTTACAGGGACAATCAGCCCCAGCATTTT. Residues: CASSYRDNQPQHF.

The chain recombines TRBV7-2 with TRBJ2-5; the match to TRBD2 covers 9 bases. Trimming at V came to 5 bases and at J to 4 bases, leaving 11 bases not matched to a gene. The CDR3 has 16 amino acids. Germline V lookup: CDR1 SGHTA, CDR2 FQGNSA. The CDR3 loop reads CASSPPRLAGRETQYF. The CDR3 DNA follows: TGTGCCAGCAGCCCCCCCAGGCTAGCGGGGCGAGAGACCCAGTACTTC.

The rearrangement uses TRBV19 and TRBJ2-1; 10 bases line up with TRBD1. Per the germline V gene, CDR1 is LNHDA and CDR2 is SQIVND (reference sequence). This CDR3 region has 14 residues. The V and J ends lost 6 bases and 8 bases, in that order; junction bases with no gene match: 7. CDR3 nucleotides: TGTGCCAGTAGGCCCCGGGACAGGGGCGATGAGCAGTTCTTC. This sequence encodes CASRPRDRGDEQFF.

This chain joins TRBV6-4 and TRBJ1-1; maybe TRBD1 (6 bases). The germline gives CDR1 MRHNA, CDR2 SNTAGT. There are 13 residues in the CDR3. V lost 0 bases to trimming and J lost 10 bases, with 12 bases between them. This CDR3 is CASSDSPGQRAFF. In nucleotides, the CDR3 is TGTGCCAGCAGTGACTCCCCGGGACAAAGAGCTTTCTTT.

V and J are TRBV13 and TRBJ2-1, with 7 bases lining up with TRBD2. The ends lost 4 bases at V and 1 base at J; junction bases unmatched: 7. This CDR3 is 16 amino acids long. From germline, CDR1 is PRHDT and CDR2 FYEKMQ (reference sequence). The CDR3 coding sequence is TGTGCCAGCAGCTCTGCCCGAGCGGGATCCTACAATGAGCAGTTCTTC. Translation: CASSSARAGSYNEQFF.

The chain recombines TRBV6-5 with TRBJ1-3, with no clear D. V was shortened by 10 bases and J by 7 bases, with 11 bases between the two germline ends. The CDR3 loop spans 11 amino acids. Germline CDR1 reads MNHEY; CDR2 reads SVGAGI. The CDR3 here is CAIRGGNTIYF. The CDR3 DNA reads TGTGCCATCCGGGGAGGGAACACCATATATTTT.

A remark on this clone: Since a much larger clone is just one base distant, this may be a read error. The chain recombines TRBV29-1 with TRBJ2-7; possibly TRBD2 for D (6 bases). The V end lost 4 bases, the J end lost 2 bases, and 12 bases lay between the germline ends. From germline, CDR1 is SQVTM and CDR2 ANQGSEA. This CDR3 comprises 13 residues. The CDR3 sequence is CSVGRGTPYEQYF. CDR3 coding DNA: TGCAGCGTTGGACGCGGGACCCCCTACGAGCAGTACTTC.

This clone has just a few counts. This chain connects TRBV9 to TRBJ2-5; D call uncertain. V was shortened by 3 bases and J by 5 bases, with 17 bases between the two germline ends. This CDR3 comprises 15 residues. CDR1 is SGDLS, CDR2 YYNGEE, per germline. CDR3 loop: CASSAPLSSKETQYF. In nucleotides, the CDR3 is TGTGCCAGCAGCGCACCTCTTAGTTCGAAGGAGACCCAGTACTTC.

This chain uses TRBV6-5 with TRBJ2-7; 7 bases agree with TRBD1. CDR3 length: 13 residues. The ends lost 2 bases at V and 3 bases at J; junction bases unmatched: 1. The germline V gene has CDR1 MNHEY and CDR2 SVGAGI. CDR3 DNA: TGTGCCAGCAGTTACGGGACAGACTACGAGCAGTACTTC. Protein sequence: CASSYGTDYEQYF.

The rearrangement uses TRBV7-9 and TRBJ1-1; the D is unclear. V was clipped by 5 bases and J by 4 bases, with 14 bases between them. This CDR3 has 14 residues. Germline values: CDR1 SEHNR, CDR2 FQNEAQ (reference sequence). Here the CDR3 reads CASSISGSSTEAFF. The CDR3 nucleotides read TGTGCCAGCAGCATTAGCGGATCTAGCACTGAAGCTTTCTTT.

The gene calls are TRBV6-1 and TRBJ1-1, with D unclear. The length of the CDR3 is 15 residues. Per the germline V gene, CDR1 is MNHNS and CDR2 is SASEGT. Trimming shortened V by 2 bases and J by 4 bases, and 14 bases separated the two germline ends. CDR3 nucleotides: TGTGCCAGCAGTGAACTGGGCGGCGGAGGCACTGAAGCTTTCTTT. It yields the protein CASSELGGGGTEAFF.